This T cell receptor beta chain was sequenced during a study of cytomegalovirus exposure and HLA in healthy donors. For the study at large: The 95 to 150 validation repertoires used a platform that matched the one used for the 600 to 750 first-cohort repertoires, as a later analysis reported. Study-wide results and limits: Associated with cytomegalovirus, according to the listing, were 150 to 200 TCR beta chains.

Produced via immunoSEQ multiplex PCR; TCRdb's table is partial and in-frame only. The sample holds around 150,000 clones, around 80% seen once. Germline V gene lookup returns CDR1 GTSNPN and CDR2 SVGIG (reference sequence). V lost 0 bases to trimming and J lost 11 bases; unmatched junction nucleotides: 3. This CDR3 has 12 residues. The donors were members of the validation cohort, which comprised roughly 120 subjects and was separate from the first cohort of fewer than 700 subjects. About this clone itself: Its antigen is as yet unknown.

Material: PBMCs. The sequence derives from a man between 25 and 39 years old in good health and CMV-seropositive. The chain couples TRBV30 to TRBJ1-2, with 10 bases that match TRBD1. The CDR3 is CAWSVRTGGYTF. In DNA form, the CDR3 reads TGTGCCTGGAGTGTCCGGACAGGGGGATACACCTTC. Supplemented by reference TRBV30 and TRBJ1-2, the full variable domain reads SQTIHQWPATLVQPVGSPLSLECTVEGTSNPNLYWYRQAAGRGLQLLFYSVGIGQISSEVPQNLSASRPQDRQFILSSKKLLLSDSGFYLCAWSVRTGGYTFGSGTRLTVV.